This record looks at one T cell receptor beta chain sequence and its context. Produced via immunoSEQ multiplex PCR; TCRdb's table is partial and in-frame only. The table shows some 67,000 clones, with 87% occurring only once. The sample comes from a study of blood T cell repertoires in COVID-19. Sequencing input: peripheral blood. This receptor was taken from a woman older than 75 with acute or convalescent COVID-19.

This CDR3 reads CAISPRQGDDSPLHF. The DNA for the CDR3 is TGTGCCATCAGCCCTCGACAGGGGGACGATTCACCCCTCCACTTT. J is TRBJ1-6 and V is TRBV10-3, with 9 positions matching TRBD1. Looked up from germline, CDR1 is ENHRY and CDR2 is SYGVKD. V trimming: 6 bases; J trimming: 8 bases; junction bases outside the gene matches: 8. The CDR3 totals 15 residues.